These 32 T cell receptor beta chains were all obtained from the same sample, sequenced in a study of shared clonotypes between healthy human individuals. Assay used: immunoSEQ multiplex PCR; TCRdb lists only in-frame clones, some missing. The repertoire holds 490,000 or so clones, with 70% to 80% as singletons. The sample consisted of PBMCs. These receptors all come from a woman aged 40-49 years in good health. Some clones in this sample may be carry-over from other donors' samples.

The rearrangement links TRBV7-7 to TRBJ2-1, with 8 bases that match TRBD2. From germline, CDR1 is SSHAT and CDR2 FNYEAQ (reference sequence). This CDR3 has 17 amino acids. V shed 6 bases and J 0 bases; nucleotides not matched to a gene: 10. This CDR3 reads CASSSRLGLGSYNEQFF. The CDR3, as DNA: TGTGCCAGCAGTTCCCGGTTGGGACTAGGCTCCTACAATGAGCAGTTCTTC.

The chain employs TRBV28 and TRBJ1-5; tentative D call: TRBD1 (5 bases). The CDR3 is 14 amino acids. The germline V gene encodes CDR1 MDHEN and CDR2 SYDVKM. The CDR3 DNA sequence: TGTGTTACGGTAGGGGCGGAAGGCAATCAGCCCCAGCATTTT. This codes for CVTVGAEGNQPQHF. The full variable domain, with the rest looked up from reference TRBV28 and TRBJ1-5, is DVKVTQSSRYLVKRTGEKVFLECVQDMDHENMFWYRQDPGLGLRLIYFSYDVKMKEKGDIPEGYSVSREKKERFSLILESASTNQTSMYLCVTVGAEGNQPQHFGDGTRLSIL.

This clone has more than one count but fewer than ten. V and J are TRBV11-2 and TRBJ2-5, with TRBD2 matching over 8 bases. The CDR3 spans 17 residues. Germline loops: CDR1 SGHAT, CDR2 FQNNGV. Unmatched junction bases numbered 11, after V lost 1 base and J lost 4 bases. CDR3 DNA: TGTGCCAGCAGCTTAGGGCTCGGAGCGGGAGTCGGAGAGACCCAGTACTTC. Translated, it gives CASSLGLGAGVGETQYF.

This clone was counted a few times. The chain carries TRBV28 and TRBJ1-2; a weak D match, TRBD1 (6 bases). Germline lookup yields CDR1 MDHEN and CDR2 SYDVKM. The CDR3 is 14 residues long. V was cut by 4 bases and J by 4 bases, with 13 bases left in between. The CDR3 sequence is CASSSRGGSYGYTF. The CDR3, as DNA: TGTGCCAGCAGTTCTAGGGGGGGATCCTATGGCTACACCTTC.

This clone was seen a few times. This chain joins TRBV2 and TRBJ1-4, with 8 bases identical to TRBD1. The CDR3 is 12 residues long. Germline CDR1 SNHLY, CDR2 FYNNEI. Losses at the gene ends were 6 bases for V and 7 bases for J; bases not matched to a gene: 1. The CDR3 here is CASRDRVEKLFF. CDR3 nucleotides: TGTGCCAGCAGGGACAGGGTTGAAAAACTGTTTTTT.

The chain links TRBV21-1 to TRBJ2-7. TRBV21-1 is a pseudogene segment. The CDR3 covers 15 residues. The CDR3 nucleotides read TGTGCCAGCAGCAAGGGTTTGGGACCGACCTACGAGCAGTACTTC. This sequence encodes CASSKGLGPTYEQYF.

The chain joins TRBV4-3 to TRBJ2-3, with TRBD2 matching over 12 bases. Germline values: CDR1 LGHNA, CDR2 YSLEER. The CDR3 is made up of 16 amino acids. V lost 1 base to trimming and J lost 4 bases; unmatched junction nucleotides: 3. CDR3 DNA: TGCGCCAGCAGCCAAGCGGCTAGCGGGAGGGCAGATACGCAGTATTTT. This translates into CASSQAASGRADTQYF.

The chain is built from TRBV28 and TRBJ1-2, with D possibly being TRBD1 (5 bases). The germline V gene has CDR1 MDHEN and CDR2 SYDVKM. V was shortened by 7 bases and J by 4 bases, with 13 bases between the two germline ends. The CDR3 is made up of 13 amino acids. The CDR3 DNA is TGTGCCAGCACCACCACACAGGTCTATGGCTACACCTTC. Translated, it gives CASTTTQVYGYTF.

Worth noting for this clone: The sample holds other DNA sequences that translate to the same CDR3. The chain is built from TRBV7-9 and TRBJ1-3, with a tentative D call TRBD1 (5 bases). This CDR3 is 13 amino acids long. Per germline, CDR1 SEHNR and CDR2 FQNEAQ (reference sequence). V lost 4 bases and J lost 4, with 8 bases in between. The CDR3 sequence is CASSSGAGNTIYF. In nucleotides, the CDR3 is TGTGCCAGCAGCTCCGGGGCGGGAAACACCATATATTTT.

The chain carries TRBV18 and TRBJ2-7; no definite D call. The CDR3 extends over 16 amino acids. Germline lookup yields CDR1 KGHSH and CDR2 LQKENI. V was pared by 3 bases and J by 3 bases, with 18 bases between. The CDR3 is CASSPTPVTTGYEQYF. DNA for the CDR3: TGTGCCAGCTCACCGACCCCGGTTACGACCGGCTACGAGCAGTACTTC. The complete variable domain, with remaining parts taken from reference TRBV18 and TRBJ2-7, reads NAGVMQNPRHLVRRRGQEARLRCSPMKGHSHVYWYRQLPEEGLKFMVYLQKENIIDESGMPKERFSAEFPKEGPSILRIQQVVRGDSAAYFCASSPTPVTTGYEQYFGPGTRLTVT.

This clone came up a few times. The genes are TRBV25-1 and TRBJ1-1; D is unresolved. V was cut by 2 bases and J by 1 base, with 5 bases left in between. Germline-derived CDR1 and CDR2 are MGHDK and SYGVNS. This CDR3 has 13 amino acids. The CDR3 loop is CASSEDPNTEAFF. In DNA, the CDR3 is TGTGCCAGCAGTGAAGACCCGAACACTGAAGCTTTCTTT.

This clone was found once. The chain links TRBV11-2 to TRBJ1-2, with a weak D call TRBD1 (5 bases). This CDR3 has 13 amino acids. Trimming pared 0 bases from V and 3 bases from J, leaving 5 bases between. In germline, CDR1 is SGHAT, CDR2 FQNNGV. CDR3 residues: CASSLDRDYGYTF. CDR3 in DNA: TGTGCCAGCAGCTTAGACAGGGACTATGGCTACACCTTC.

As regards this clone: A far larger clone lies a single base away; this is likely a read error. The rearrangement uses TRBV10-3 and TRBJ1-2, with D uncertain. This CDR3 region has 14 residues. Germline V CDR1 and CDR2: ENHRY, SYGVKD. The CDR3 protein is CAVRAGNSNYGYTF. In nucleotides, the CDR3 is TGTGCCGTCAGAGCCGGGAACAGTAACTATGGCTACACCTTC.

Only a few counts were recorded for this clone. This sequence joins TRBV6-5 and TRBJ1-1, with no clear D. The V and J ends lost 6 bases and 2 bases respectively, with 16 bases between them. The CDR3 runs to 15 residues. Germline V gene sequence: CDR1 MNHEY, CDR2 SVGAGI. The DNA of the CDR3 is TGTGCCAGCAGAAAAGTGGGCACACAAAACACTGAAGCTTTCTTT. This gives the protein CASRKVGTQNTEAFF.

The genes are TRBV18 and TRBJ2-7; TRBD2 might be the D (6 bases). Per the germline V gene, CDR1 is KGHSH and CDR2 is LQKENI. CDR3 length equals 13 residues. V shed 3 bases and J shed 3 bases, with 9 bases lying between them. DNA for the CDR3: TGTGCCAGCTCACCCGTCGGGAGCTACGAGCAGTACTTC. Protein product: CASSPVGSYEQYF.

V is TRBV7-9 and J is TRBJ2-3; 9 bases are a match to TRBD2. CDR1 is SEHNR and CDR2 is FQNEAQ in the germline V gene (reference sequence). V gave up 5 bases and J gave up 3 bases; unmatched junction bases: 6. This CDR3 is built from 15 residues. The CDR3 coding sequence is TGTGCCAGCAGCCGACTAGCGGCTGAAACAGATACGCAGTATTTT. Amino acid sequence: CASSRLAAETDTQYF.

This clone was observed a few times. Other DNA sequences in this specimen translate into the identical CDR3. V gene TRBV2 combines with J gene TRBJ1-5; D unresolved. This CDR3 comprises 12 residues. V was trimmed by 3 bases and J by 2 bases, leaving 2 bases between them. The germline gives CDR1 SNHLY, CDR2 FYNNEI. The CDR3 is CASSEGNQPQHF. The CDR3 DNA reads TGTGCCAGCAGTGAGGGCAATCAGCCCCAGCATTTT.

The chain joins TRBV15 to TRBJ2-3; D gene unclear. Trimming stripped 0 bases from V and 5 bases from J, with 6 bases between. This CDR3 is built from 13 residues. Germline-derived CDR1 and CDR2 are LNHNV and YYDKDF (reference sequence). The CDR3 region has the DNA TGTGCCACCAGCAGAGACCGAGAAGATACGCAGTATTTT. As protein: CATSRDREDTQYF.

CDR3: CASSQGRLGKGGELFF. DNA of the CDR3: TGCGCCAGCAGCCAAGGCAGACTGGGGAAGGGCGGGGAGCTGTTTTTT. The chain has TRBV4-1 and TRBJ2-2; the D is unclear. From germline, CDR1 is MGHRA and CDR2 YSYEKL. V lost 1 base and J 7 bases, leaving 16 bases between the germline ends. The CDR3 totals 16 residues.

The chain has TRBV2 and TRBJ1-1, with D possibly TRBD1 on 5 matching bases. The CDR3 has 11 residues. Germline V CDR1 and CDR2: SNHLY, FYNNEI. Trimming removed 4 bases from V and 11 bases from J, with 11 bases in between. The CDR3 sequence is CASSVGRVAFF. CDR3 nucleotide sequence: TGTGCCAGCAGTGTCGGCAGGGTCGCTTTCTTT.

This rearrangement joins TRBV21-1 to TRBJ2-7; TRBD2 is the table's D call, not checked against the DNA. TRBV21-1 is a listed pseudogene. CDR3 length: 18 residues. The chain's CDR3 is CASSKGDQTSGSTNEQYF. CDR3 in DNA: TGTGCCAGCAGCAAAGGGGACCAGACTAGCGGGAGTACCAACGAGCAGTACTTC.

Concerning this clone itself: The same CDR3 also results from other DNA sequences found in this sample. This chain uses TRBV18 with TRBJ2-5; no clear D. The CDR3 length is 12 residues. Trimming removed 0 bases from V and 5 bases from J, with 4 bases in between. Germline-derived CDR1 and CDR2 are KGHSH and LQKENI. CDR3 bases: TGTGCCAGCTCACCACCAGGTGAGACCCAGTACTTC. As protein: CASSPPGETQYF.

The chain employs TRBV5-1 and TRBJ2-3, with 10 bases identical to TRBD2. The V gene end was trimmed by 4 bases and the J gene end by 1 base; junction bases not matched to a gene: 12. Germline lookup yields CDR1 SGHRS and CDR2 YFSETQ. The CDR3 loop spans 18 amino acids. The CDR3 spells CASSPARTSGLGTDTQYF. DNA of the CDR3: TGCGCCAGCAGCCCGGCGAGGACTAGCGGTTTGGGCACAGATACGCAGTATTTT. The whole variable domain, remainder taken from reference TRBV5-1 and TRBJ2-3, is KAGVTQTPRYLIKTRGQQVTLSCSPISGHRSVSWYQQTPGQGLQFLFEYFSETQRNKGNFPGRFSGRQFSNSRSEMNVSTLELGDSALYLCASSPARTSGLGTDTQYFGPGTRLTVL.

CDR3 bases: TGCGCCAGCAGCTTGGGGGATTCAGGGGCGAACGAGCAGTACTTC. Protein product: CASSLGDSGANEQYF. The rearrangement uses TRBV5-1 and TRBJ2-7, with D possibly matching TRBD1 (6 bases). In germline, CDR1 is SGHRS, CDR2 YFSETQ. The CDR3 length is 15 residues. V lost 0 bases to trimming and J lost 5 bases, with 15 bases between them. Supplemented by reference TRBV5-1 and TRBJ2-7, the full variable domain reads KAGVTQTPRYLIKTRGQQVTLSCSPISGHRSVSWYQQTPGQGLQFLFEYFSETQRNKGNFPGRFSGRQFSNSRSEMNVSTLELGDSALYLCASSLGDSGANEQYFGPGTRLTVT.

This clone was counted many times. The J gene is TRBJ2-1, the V gene TRBV7-2, with 12 bases aligning to TRBD2. Germline V gene data show CDR1 as SGHTA and CDR2 as FQGNSA. V was pared by 11 bases and J by 2 bases, with 1 base of the junction left unmatched. This CDR3 region has 13 residues. CDR3 residues: CASSGRAYNEQFF. In DNA form, the CDR3 reads TGTGCCTCTAGCGGGAGGGCCTACAATGAGCAGTTCTTC. The full variable domain, completed using reference TRBV7-2 and TRBJ2-1, is GAGVSQSPSNKVTEKGKDVELRCDPISGHTALYWYRQSLGQGLEFLIYFQGNSAPDKSGLPSDRFSAERTGGSVSTLTIQRTQQEDSAVYLCASSGRAYNEQFFGPGTRLTVL.

V gene TRBV5-1 combines with J gene TRBJ2-5; no clear D. This CDR3 has 14 residues. Trimming took off 0 bases at V and 1 base at J, with 7 bases between the two ends. Germline V gene data show CDR1 as SGHRS and CDR2 as YFSETQ. CDR3 residues: CASSLVPVQETQYF. The DNA for the CDR3 is TGCGCCAGCAGCTTGGTTCCAGTCCAAGAGACCCAGTACTTC.

V is TRBV19 and J is TRBJ1-2, with TRBD1 as a possible D gene (6 bases). The CDR3 is 13 residues long. Trimming left V 10 bases short and J 5 bases short, with 17 bases between. The V gene's germline CDR1 is LNHDA and CDR2 SQIVND (reference sequence). The CDR3 DNA reads TGTGCCACCTCTATGGGGCAGGGGTATGGCTACACCTTC. Translated, it gives CATSMGQGYGYTF.

V is TRBV28 and J is TRBJ2-7; no definite D call. The V end was cut by 6 bases, the J end by 3 bases, with 18 bases between. Germline V gene lookup returns CDR1 MDHEN and CDR2 SYDVKM. The CDR3 has 15 amino acids. DNA of the CDR3: TGTGCCAGCAGCCTTCCCCGGACCTCTAACTACGAGCAGTACTTC. Its protein is CASSLPRTSNYEQYF.

This clone was detected only once. The gene calls are TRBV29-1 and TRBJ1-1; 7 bases fit TRBD1. CDR1 is SQVTM, CDR2 ANQGSEA, per germline. The CDR3 sequence is 15 residues long. With V trimmed by 6 bases and J by 1 base, 11 bases remained unmatched. CDR3 protein: CSVSYRGRGNTEAFF. The DNA for the CDR3 is TGCAGCGTCAGTTACAGGGGTAGGGGGAACACTGAAGCTTTCTTT.

V and J are TRBV18 and TRBJ2-5; 14 nucleotides match TRBD2. The CDR3 contains 15 residues. The J segment lost 5 bases and the V segment lost 5 bases, leaving 4 bases of the junction unmatched. Germline V gene data show CDR1 as KGHSH and CDR2 as LQKENI. The CDR3 DNA reads TGTGCCAGCTCATCGGGACTAGCGGGAGAGGAGACCCAGTACTTC. Its translation: CASSSGLAGEETQYF.

The chain has TRBV5-6 and TRBJ1-4, with TRBD1 identical over 7 bases. The CDR3 has 17 residues. The V gene end was trimmed by 2 bases and the J gene end by 6 bases; junction bases not matched to a gene: 13. The germline gives CDR1 SGHDT, CDR2 YYEEEE. CDR3 protein: CASSFALGQVLYEKLFF. In DNA form, the CDR3 reads TGTGCCAGCAGCTTCGCCCTCGGACAGGTACTATATGAAAAACTGTTTTTT.

CDR3 DNA: TGTGCCATCGCGGCACGGAGCGGGGGGGCCCAAGAGACCCAGTACTTC. This translates into CAIAARSGGAQETQYF. J is TRBJ2-5 and V is TRBV10-3, with 10 bases identical to TRBD2. The V gene end was trimmed by 8 bases and the J gene end by 1 base; junction bases not matched to a gene: 10. This CDR3 contains 16 residues. The germline CDR1 and CDR2 sequences are ENHRY and SYGVKD.